This T cell receptor beta chain is from a study of control samples from healthy donors and cancer patients. In germline, CDR1 is KGHSH, CDR2 LQKENI. Trimming shortened V by 1 base and J by 6 bases, and 15 bases separated the two germline ends. The CDR3 has 15 residues. TCRdb's table, derived via immunoSEQ multiplex PCR, lists solely in-frame clones and lacks some. The sample lists under 200,000 clones, 93% seen once, with roughly 4.3% in the top ten. The sequence came from a woman in her fifties or sixties in good health. Source material: blood. V usage is TRBV18 and J usage is TRBJ1-1, with D possibly matching TRBD1 (6 bases). The CDR3 sequence is CASSPRQVEVAEAFF. As DNA, the CDR3 is TGTGCCAGCTCACCACGACAGGTTGAGGTGGCTGAAGCTTTCTTT.